A single sample gave rise to the 17 T cell receptor beta chains below, sequenced in a study of T-cell reconstitution after alpha-beta-depleted transplantation in children. Unique molecular identifiers featured in how the TCRbeta library was prepared. TCRdb processed the PCR reads anew with MiXCR; each CDR3 protein has one entry. The repertoire consists of 400,000 to 550,000 distinct CDR3 sequences, with more than 9% occurring once and the leading ten covering around 2%. Sequencing was performed on PBMCs, taken before TCRalphabeta/CD19-depleted stem cell transplant. All receptors come from a child aged 2 to 9 with inherited bone marrow failure, due to receive a stem cell transplant.

This chain connects TRBV5-4 to TRBJ2-3, with 12 bases identical to TRBD2. Trimming cost V 3 bases and J 5 bases; bases outside gene matches: 4. Germline CDR1 SGHNT, CDR2 YYREEE (reference sequence). This CDR3 is built from 15 residues. DNA of the CDR3: TGTGCCAGCAGCTCTAGCGGGAGGGCCGGAGATACGCAGTATTTT. Translation: CASSSSGRAGDTQYF.

The chain is built from TRBV7-2 and TRBJ2-4; D gene unclear. The CDR3 extends over 13 amino acids. Germline CDR1 reads SGHTA; CDR2 reads FQGNSA. V gave up 3 bases and J gave up 13 bases, with 16 bases separating them. The CDR3 DNA is TGTGCCAGCAGCTTGAGGTTTGAGTCTCCCCAGTACTTC. Amino acids: CASSLRFESPQYF. The full variable domain, its missing parts supplied by reference TRBV7-2 and TRBJ2-4, is GAGVSQSPSNKVTEKGKDVELRCDPISGHTALYWYRQSLGQGLEFLIYFQGNSAPDKSGLPSDRFSAERTGGSVSTLTIQRTQQEDSAVYLCASSLRFESPQYFGAGTRLSVL.

The rearrangement links TRBV28 to TRBJ2-1; no firm D call. This CDR3 is built from 15 residues. V lost 3 bases to trimming and J lost 4 bases, with 13 bases between them. The germline CDR1 and CDR2 sequences are MDHEN and SYDVKM. The CDR3 coding sequence is TGTGCCAGCAGTTTGCCTGGCGTCGCGTACAATGAGCAGTTCTTC. This sequence encodes CASSLPGVAYNEQFF.

This clonotype has ten or more counts. The chain uses TRBV20-1 and TRBJ2-7; TRBD1 matches at 11 bases. The J segment lost 3 bases and the V segment lost 0 bases, leaving 7 bases of the junction unmatched. The germline gives CDR1 DFQATT, CDR2 SNEGSKA (reference sequence). The CDR3 runs to 16 residues. The CDR3 nucleotides are TGCAGTGCTAGAGATCAAGGGACAGGGGGGAACTACGAGCAGTACTTC. It encodes CSARDQGTGGNYEQYF.

Note on this clonotype: This clone may be a read error of a much larger clone one base away. The chain couples TRBV27 to TRBJ1-1, with a weak D call TRBD1 (5 bases). V was cut by 2 bases and J by 10 bases, with 14 bases left in between. This CDR3 has 13 residues. In germline, CDR1 is MNHEY, CDR2 SMNVEV (reference sequence). The CDR3 protein is CASSLDSGRTAFF. For the CDR3, the DNA is TGTGCCAGCAGTTTAGACTCAGGGCGGACAGCTTTCTTT.

Ten or more counts support this clonotype. The CDR3: CASSTITDTQYF. The CDR3 coding sequence is TGTGCCAGCAGCACGATCACAGATACGCAGTATTTT. The chain employs TRBV27 and TRBJ2-3; D uncertain. The length of the CDR3 is 12 residues. The germline V gene encodes CDR1 MNHEY and CDR2 SMNVEV (reference sequence). Trimming left V 6 bases short and J 2 bases short, with 6 bases between.

This clonotype showed up many times. This chain uses TRBV6-5 with TRBJ2-1, with D possibly TRBD1 on 5 matching bases. The V end lost 2 bases, the J end lost 6 bases, and 17 bases lay between the germline ends. The CDR3 has 16 amino acids. Germline V lookup: CDR1 MNHEY, CDR2 SVGAGI. CDR3 DNA sequence: TGTGCCAGCAGTTACCAGGGCGCGATCGGGTCCAATGAGCAGTTCTTC. It specifies CASSYQGAIGSNEQFF.

In its sample, this clonotype was seen many times. This chain uses TRBV29-1 with TRBJ2-3, with D possibly matching TRBD1 (5 bases). V shed 6 bases and J shed 0 bases, with 13 bases lying between them. Per the germline V gene, CDR1 is SQVTM and CDR2 is ANQGSEA. This CDR3 is built from 14 residues. CDR3 sequence: CSVPDRFSTDTQYF. The CDR3 nucleotides read TGCAGCGTCCCCGACAGATTTAGCACAGATACGCAGTATTTT.

The chain couples TRBV5-4 to TRBJ1-1, with TRBD1 identical over 9 bases. CDR3 length: 16 amino acids. The trim removed 0 bases at V and 0 bases at J, leaving 3 bases unmatched. Germline V gene sequence: CDR1 SGHNT, CDR2 YYREEE (reference sequence). The CDR3 coding sequence is TGTGCCAGCAGCTTGGTGACAGGGGGGATGAACACTGAAGCTTTCTTT. This gives the protein CASSLVTGGMNTEAFF.

This clonotype has at least ten counts. The chain couples TRBV10-3 to TRBJ2-7, with TRBD2 matching over 9 bases. The CDR3 consists of 14 residues. Germline CDR1 and CDR2: ENHRY and SYGVKD. The ends lost 5 bases at V and 0 bases at J; junction bases unmatched: 2. The CDR3 DNA reads TGTGCCATCAGTCTAGCGGGACGCTCCTACGAGCAGTACTTC. The encoded protein is CAISLAGRSYEQYF.

This clonotype showed up just a few times. The chain couples TRBV30 to TRBJ1-5, with D uncertain. V was clipped by 0 bases and J by 4 bases, with 7 bases between them. The CDR3 runs to 13 residues. Germline V gives CDR1 GTSNPN, CDR2 SVGIG (reference sequence). The CDR3 sequence is CAWSVRWNQPQHF. As DNA, the CDR3 is TGTGCCTGGAGTGTACGTTGGAATCAGCCCCAGCATTTT.

There are a few counts of this clonotype. No conserved phenylalanine or tryptophan is present at the end of the CDR3, so a read error is the likely explanation. The genes are TRBV4-2 and TRBJ2-1; 8 bases are a match to TRBD2. CDR3 length: 12 amino acids. In germline, CDR1 is LGHNA, CDR2 YNFKEQ. The junction had 2 bases not matched to a gene; V was cut back by 5 bases and J by 8 bases. CDR3 nucleotides: TGTGCCAGCAGCTCGGGAGGGGATGAGCAGTTCTCC. Its translation is CASSSGGDEQFS.

This clonotype was counted ten times or more. The chain joins TRBV7-8 to TRBJ2-1, with D perhaps TRBD2 (6 bases). The CDR3 is made up of 15 amino acids. Germline assignment: CDR1 SGHVS and CDR2 FQNEAQ. Deletions cut 4 bases from V and 5 bases from J, with 15 bases between. In nucleotides, the CDR3 is TGTGCCAGCAGCTCGACCGGAGGGTATAACAATGAGCAGTTCTTC. Translation gives CASSSTGGYNNEQFF.

Many counts were recorded for this clonotype. The chain recombines TRBV2 with TRBJ2-1; 9 bases map to TRBD1. V shed 6 bases, J shed 8 bases, and the junction held 8 bases outside the gene matches. The V gene's germline CDR1 is SNHLY and CDR2 FYNNEI. The CDR3 has 14 amino acids. In nucleotides, the CDR3 is TGTGCCAGCAGGACAGGGGGTGTGGACGATGAGCAGTTCTTC. Amino acids: CASRTGGVDDEQFF.

This clonotype was recorded many times. This chain uses TRBV29-1 with TRBJ1-2; TRBD1 might be the D (6 bases). V dropped 6 bases and J dropped 8 bases, with 13 bases sitting between them. The CDR3 is 11 residues long. The germline gives CDR1 SQVTM, CDR2 ANQGSEA. In nucleotides, the CDR3 is TGCAGCGTCGAAACAGGGAACGGCTACACCTTC. As protein: CSVETGNGYTF.

In DNA, the CDR3 is TGCAGTGCTTACCTCGACAGGTCAGGCGAGCAGTACTTC. The encoded protein is CSAYLDRSGEQYF. The chain recombines TRBV20-1 with TRBJ2-7, with a tentative D call TRBD1 (6 bases). The CDR3 is 13 residues long. The V gene lost 5 bases and the J gene lost 6 bases, with 17 bases spanning the gap. Germline CDR1 and CDR2: DFQATT and SNEGSKA (reference sequence).

V is TRBV19 and J is TRBJ2-2; the D gene could be TRBD1 or TRBD2 (5 bases each). The CDR3 consists of 16 residues. Trimming took 0 bases from V and 1 from J, leaving 9 bases between them. Germline V gene sequence: CDR1 LNHDA, CDR2 SQIVND (reference sequence). The CDR3 reads CASSIDGGWNTGELFF. The CDR3 DNA reads as TGTGCCAGTAGTATAGATGGGGGATGGAACACCGGGGAGCTGTTTTTT.